The 10 T cell receptor beta chains presented below share a single source sample, sequenced in a study of identical twins. In TCRdb, the 5' RACE reads were re-called with MiXCR into one record per CDR3 protein. Here the sample spans 500,000 to 650,000 distinct CDR3 sequences, around 7.4% being singletons. The data were also submitted as part of a second study, on yellow fever vaccine responses in identical twins.

Material for sequencing was PBMCs. These TCRs come from a woman in her late teens or twenties in good health.

The CDR3: CASSIRRASGNTIYF. CDR3 bases: TGTGCCAGCAGTATCCGACGGGCCTCTGGAAACACCATATATTTT. V and J are TRBV27 and TRBJ1-3; D unresolved. Germline V gene data show CDR1 as MNHEY and CDR2 as SMNVEV (reference sequence). Trimming pared 5 bases from V and 0 bases from J, leaving 11 bases between. This CDR3 spans 15 amino acids.

This clonotype was recorded once. A much larger clone lies a single base off, so this may be a read error. The rearrangement links TRBV15 to TRBJ2-5; 11 bases line up with TRBD2. The CDR3 length is 15 residues. Germline loops: CDR1 LNHNV, CDR2 YYDKDF (reference sequence). CDR3 DNA sequence: TGTGCCACCAGCAGGGGACTAGCGGAGAAAGAGGCCCAGTACTTC. Protein product: CATSRGLAEKEAQYF.

This chain links TRBV5-5 with TRBJ2-7; 9 positions match TRBD1. CDR1 SGHKS and CDR2 YYEKEE come from the germline V gene (reference sequence). Germline trimming cut 6 bases from V and 7 bases from J; bases unmatched to any gene: 11. The CDR3 totals 14 residues. The CDR3 loop is CASNPGTGMREQYF. The CDR3 nucleotides read TGTGCCAGCAACCCCGGGACAGGGATGCGGGAGCAGTACTTC.

On this clonotype itself: A read error may produce the germline difference seen at one junction end. The rearrangement uses TRBV27 and TRBJ2-1; 11 bases fit TRBD2. The CDR3 runs 16 residues. The germline gives CDR1 MNHEY, CDR2 SMNVEV (reference sequence). CDR3 region: CASSVSGLAAYNEQFF. The CDR3 DNA reads TGTGCCAGCAGTGTATCGGGACTAGCGGCCTACAATGAGCAGTTCTTC.

The rearrangement uses TRBV29-1 and TRBJ1-4; possible D gene TRBD1, 6 bases. The CDR3 loop spans 13 amino acids. V gave up 6 bases and J gave up 0 bases, with 8 bases separating them. Germline V gene lookup returns CDR1 SQVTM and CDR2 ANQGSEA. The CDR3 spells CSVWTATNEKLFF. For the CDR3, the DNA is TGCAGCGTGTGGACAGCAACTAATGAAAAACTGTTTTTT.

This sequence joins TRBV24-1 and TRBJ2-3, with 12 bases fitting TRBD2. Germline trimming cut 0 bases from V and 7 bases from J; bases unmatched to any gene: 16. This CDR3 has 20 amino acids. Germline V gene sequence: CDR1 KGHDR, CDR2 SFDVKD. In DNA, the CDR3 is TGTGCCACCAGTGATTTGGGACTAGCGGGAAACGACCCCGGATCCTATACGCAGTATTTT. It translates to CATSDLGLAGNDPGSYTQYF.

Only a few counts were recorded for this clonotype. V usage is TRBV3-1 and J usage is TRBJ2-5; D may be TRBD1 or TRBD2 (5 bases each). The germline V and J ends were trimmed by 0 bases and 7 bases, with 15 bases remaining between them. The length of the CDR3 is 15 residues. Germline loops: CDR1 LGHDT, CDR2 YNNKEL (reference sequence). The CDR3 DNA reads as TGTGCCAGCAGCCAAGAGGGAAGGGGAGTATGGACCCAGTACTTC. It translates to CASSQEGRGVWTQYF.

The chain joins TRBV15 to TRBJ2-7; D call uncertain. Trimming removed 5 bases at V and 1 base at J, with 9 bases between. Germline CDR1 and CDR2: LNHNV and YYDKDF (reference sequence). The CDR3 is made up of 13 amino acids. Here the CDR3 DNA reads TGTGCCACCAGCGGCCGCACATCCTACGAGCAGTACGTC. Amino acid sequence: CATSGRTSYEQYV.

Only a few counts were recorded for this clonotype. V usage is TRBV4-1 and J usage is TRBJ2-1, with D maybe TRBD2 (5 bases). The germline CDR1 and CDR2 sequences are MGHRA and YSYEKL. The CDR3 contains 14 residues. Trimming took off 1 base at V and 9 bases at J, with 13 bases between the two ends. This chain's CDR3 is CASSQGVGEFEQFF. The CDR3 DNA sequence: TGCGCCAGCAGCCAAGGGGTCGGGGAATTTGAGCAGTTCTTC.

Many counts were recorded for this clonotype. The J gene is TRBJ2-3, the V gene TRBV3-1; D is possibly TRBD2 (7 bases). There are 15 residues in the CDR3. Per the germline V gene, CDR1 is LGHDT and CDR2 is YNNKEL (reference sequence). V shed 5 bases and J shed 5 bases, with 17 bases lying between them. CDR3 bases: TGTGCCAGCAGCACCGGGGGCGGGAGTAGAGATACGCAGTATTTT. Residues: CASSTGGGSRDTQYF.